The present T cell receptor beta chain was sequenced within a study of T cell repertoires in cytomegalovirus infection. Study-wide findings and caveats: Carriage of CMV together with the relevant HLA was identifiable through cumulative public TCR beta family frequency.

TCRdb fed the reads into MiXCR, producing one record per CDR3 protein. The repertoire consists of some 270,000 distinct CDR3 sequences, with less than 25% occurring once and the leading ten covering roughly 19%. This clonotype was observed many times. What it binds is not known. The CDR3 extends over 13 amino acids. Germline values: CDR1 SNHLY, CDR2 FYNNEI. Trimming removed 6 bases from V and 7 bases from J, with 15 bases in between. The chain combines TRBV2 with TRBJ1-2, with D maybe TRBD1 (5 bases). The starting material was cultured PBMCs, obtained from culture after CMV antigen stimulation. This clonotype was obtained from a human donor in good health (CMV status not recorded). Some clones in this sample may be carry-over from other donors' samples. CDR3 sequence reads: CASRDISTRGYTF. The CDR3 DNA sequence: TGTGCCAGCAGGGACATTTCAACACGTGGCTACACCTTC.